The T cell receptor beta chain under discussion was sequenced for a study of T cells after yellow fever vaccination. Study findings and constraints: Contaminating bulk clonotypes could be abundant in FACS-sorted repertoires. Post-booster samples contained most primary-vaccination clones (approximately 96% CD4, almost 90% CD8). Clonotypes appearing in both CD4 and CD8 compartments existed, and their share was small.

Making TCR cDNA involved 5'RACE template switching, which added UMIs and a universal primer site. Using its own MiXCR run on the 5' RACE reads, TCRdb lists one record per CDR3 protein. This sample has 80,000 to 100,000 distinct CDR3 sequences, with 7.5% to 10% found just once. The sample consisted of CD8+ T cells not binding an NS4B(214-222) dextramer, sorted from PBMCs, taken approximately 16 days after the first yellow fever vaccination. The receptor was isolated from a man younger than 30 who received the YFV17D yellow fever vaccine.

CDR3: CASSLDPLQPQHF. The CDR3 DNA sequence: TGTGCCAGCAGCCTTGACCCTCTTCAGCCCCAGCATTTT. The chain carries TRBV7-9 and TRBJ1-5, with no clear D. V was shortened by 5 bases and J by 6 bases, with 11 bases between the two germline ends. The length of the CDR3 is 13 residues. Looked up from germline, CDR1 is SEHNR and CDR2 is FQNEAQ (reference sequence).